The 32 T cell receptor beta chains reported below all come from one sample, sequenced in a study of OX40 agonist ivuxolimab in advanced cancers. Using immunoSEQ multiplex PCR, the repertoire was profiled, and TCRdb retains in-frame clones only, with some absent. The data hold some 31,000 clones, with about 90% observed a single time. The sample in question was CD4+ or CD8+ T cells sorted from blood, obtained in a trial of the OX40 agonist ivuxolimab. The receptors shown here come from an adult with an advanced solid tumor such as melanoma, head and neck, liver or kidney cancer.

The chain joins TRBV6-5 to TRBJ1-5; TRBD1 matches 8 bases. The CDR3 is 15 amino acids. Germline-derived CDR1 and CDR2 are MNHEY and SVGAGI. The V and J ends lost 6 bases and 5 bases, in that order; junction bases with no gene match: 9. CDR3 nucleotide sequence: TGTGCCAGCAGGGGACTCGGACAGGGTGATCAGCCCCAGCATTTT. Translation: CASRGLGQGDQPQHF.

The J gene is TRBJ2-2, the V gene TRBV5-1, with no clear D. With 0 bases removed from V and 7 bases from J, the gap between germline ends came to 10 bases. Germline V CDR1 and CDR2: SGHRS, YFSETQ. The CDR3 loop spans 14 amino acids. CDR3 sequence reads: CASSLAGEGGELFF. CDR3 DNA sequence: TGCGCCAGCAGCTTGGCAGGAGAAGGCGGGGAGCTGTTTTTT.

This sequence joins TRBV11-2 and TRBJ2-7, with a tentative D call TRBD2 (5 bases). V was cut by 1 base and J by 4 bases, with 17 bases left in between. Germline V CDR1 and CDR2: SGHAT, FQNNGV. The CDR3 extends over 16 amino acids. CDR3 in DNA: TGTGCCAGCAGCTTAGGAGGAGTTTGGACGGGATACGAGCAGTACTTC. Translation: CASSLGGVWTGYEQYF.

The chain carries TRBV19 and TRBJ2-3, with 12 bases that match TRBD2. V trimming: 4 bases; J trimming: 1 base; junction bases outside the gene matches: 3. Germline values: CDR1 LNHDA, CDR2 SQIVND (reference sequence). The CDR3 is 16 residues long. The CDR3 sequence is CASSKTSGSGTDTQYF. As DNA, the CDR3 is TGTGCCAGTAGTAAGACTAGCGGGAGTGGCACAGATACGCAGTATTTT.

This clone is medium-sized by share. This chain uses TRBV7-5 with TRBJ2-7; TRBD1, the table's D call, was not compared with the DNA. TRBV7-5 is described as a pseudogene. The CDR3 has 14 residues. Here the CDR3 DNA reads TGTGCCAGCAGCCCCCCGACAGGGTCCTACGAGCAGTACTTC. Protein sequence: CASSPPTGSYEQYF.

The chain combines TRBV4-1 with TRBJ2-2, with D possibly TRBD2 on 6 matching bases. The CDR3 sequence is 15 residues long. Trimming cost V 3 bases and J 6 bases, with 14 bases left between them. Per the germline V gene, CDR1 is MGHRA and CDR2 is YSYEKL. Here the CDR3 DNA reads TGCGCCAGCAGCCACGCTTGGGGGGAGTCCGGGGAGCTGTTTTTT. It is translated as CASSHAWGESGELFF.

V gene TRBV18 combines with J gene TRBJ1-5; possible D gene TRBD1, 5 bases. The length of the CDR3 is 16 residues. V shed 2 bases and J shed 4 bases, with 15 bases lying between them. Looked up from germline, CDR1 is KGHSH and CDR2 is LQKENI. The CDR3 sequence is CASSPGQGTGNQPQHF. CDR3 nucleotides: TGTGCCAGCTCACCAGGGCAGGGAACGGGTAATCAGCCCCAGCATTTT.

The V call is TRBV28, the J call TRBJ2-3, with D maybe TRBD2 (6 bases). Trimming pared 1 base from V and 4 bases from J, leaving 15 bases between. This CDR3 is built from 16 residues. Germline V gene data show CDR1 as MDHEN and CDR2 as SYDVKM. The CDR3 protein is CASSLLMRRGADTQYF. CDR3 sequence (DNA): TGTGCCAGCAGTTTATTGATGAGGCGGGGCGCAGATACGCAGTATTTT.

The chain carries TRBV10-1 and TRBJ2-7; D is ambiguous. Trimming took 10 bases from V and 4 from J, leaving 5 bases between them. Germline V gene data show CDR1 as WNHNN and CDR2 as SYGVQD (reference sequence). The CDR3 runs 9 residues. The chain's CDR3 is CATWYEQYF. As DNA, the CDR3 is TGCGCCACCTGGTACGAGCAGTACTTC.

This clone was detected only once. The chain links TRBV28 to TRBJ2-5; D unresolved. Germline V gene lookup returns CDR1 MDHEN and CDR2 SYDVKM. The CDR3 runs to 13 residues. CDR3 residues: CAGSRVNQETQYF. DNA of the CDR3: TGTGCGGGCAGTCGGGTGAATCAAGAGACCCAGTACTTC.

This chain connects TRBV11-2 to TRBJ2-1; D not resolved. The CDR3 runs 14 residues. The V and J ends lost 0 bases and 5 bases respectively, with 8 bases between them. Germline CDR1 reads SGHAT; CDR2 reads FQNNGV. The CDR3 protein is CASSLDRGNNEQFF. CDR3 in DNA: TGTGCCAGCAGCTTAGATCGAGGCAACAATGAGCAGTTCTTC.

Only a few counts were recorded for this clone. The chain employs TRBV28 and TRBJ2-7; D remains unclear. The germline V gene has CDR1 MDHEN and CDR2 SYDVKM. The CDR3 length is 15 residues. V was clipped by 5 bases and J by 4 bases, with 18 bases between them. CDR3 residues: CASSAAPPTQYEQYF. As DNA, the CDR3 is TGTGCCAGCAGTGCGGCCCCCCCCACTCAGTACGAGCAGTACTTC. Complete variable domain (other parts from reference TRBV28 and TRBJ2-7): DVKVTQSSRYLVKRTGEKVFLECVQDMDHENMFWYRQDPGLGLRLIYFSYDVKMKEKGDIPEGYSVSREKKERFSLILESASTNQTSMYLCASSAAPPTQYEQYFGPGTRLTVT.

V usage is TRBV28 and J usage is TRBJ1-4; 9 nucleotides match TRBD1. Per germline, CDR1 MDHEN and CDR2 SYDVKM. The V segment lost 6 bases and the J segment 8 bases; nucleotides outside the gene matches: 16. The CDR3 loop spans 17 amino acids. The CDR3 region is CASRAGTGIPLKEKLFF. CDR3 bases: TGTGCCAGCAGGGCCGGGACAGGGATCCCCCTGAAGGAAAAACTGTTTTTT.

This clone was picked up a small number of times. The chain uses TRBV28 and TRBJ1-1; D is unclear. The germline CDR1 and CDR2 sequences are MDHEN and SYDVKM. The CDR3 runs to 13 residues. The CDR3 loop reads CAIRTRRDAEAFF. CDR3 nucleotide sequence: TGTGCAATCCGTACCAGGCGGGATGCTGAAGCTTTCTTT.

In this sample, this clone turned up once. This chain links TRBV5-1 with TRBJ2-2; 8 bases match TRBD2. With V trimmed by 2 bases and J by 3 bases, 0 bases remained unmatched. Germline V gene data show CDR1 as SGHRS and CDR2 as YFSETQ. This CDR3 has 14 amino acids. CDR3 region: CASSLAGDTGELFF. The CDR3 nucleotides are TGCGCCAGCAGCTTAGCGGGAGACACCGGGGAGCTGTTTTTT.

The chain uses TRBV6-1 and TRBJ1-5; maybe TRBD1 (6 bases). Trimming cost V 2 bases and J 6 bases, with 17 bases left between them. The CDR3 length is 16 residues. The germline V gene has CDR1 MNHNS and CDR2 SASEGT. CDR3 nucleotide sequence: TGTGCCAGCAGTGAACAGGAGGGGGGCTACGGTCAGCCCCAGCATTTT. Translation gives CASSEQEGGYGQPQHF.

CDR3 bases: TGCGCCAGCAGCTTGGATGGGAGGCGGAATGAGCAGTTCTTC. Translation: CASSLDGRRNEQFF. The genes are TRBV5-1 and TRBJ2-1, with D perhaps matching TRBD2 (6 bases). Germline V gives CDR1 SGHRS, CDR2 YFSETQ. Trimming shortened V by 0 bases and J by 7 bases, and 11 bases separated the two germline ends. The CDR3 is 14 amino acids.

The chain is built from TRBV11-2 and TRBJ2-7; D gene unclear. CDR1 is SGHAT, CDR2 FQNNGV, per germline. The CDR3 is 14 residues long. Trimming shortened V by 0 bases and J by 5 bases, and 11 bases separated the two germline ends. The CDR3 DNA reads as TGTGCCAGCAGCTTAGATCGAAGTAACCACGAGCAGTACTTC. It codes for CASSLDRSNHEQYF.

The chain has TRBV7-9 and TRBJ2-3, with 9 positions matching TRBD2. The CDR3 sequence is 18 residues long. V lost 5 bases to trimming and J lost 3 bases; unmatched junction nucleotides: 15. CDR1 SEHNR and CDR2 FQNEAQ come from the germline V gene (reference sequence). The DNA for the CDR3 is TGTGCCAGCAGCCAAGATCCGTTGGCTAGCGGGACTACAGATACGCAGTATTTT. Translation: CASSQDPLASGTTDTQYF.

This clone was detected only once. This chain links TRBV6-6 with TRBJ2-6; D not resolved. V dropped 5 bases and J dropped 0 bases, with 5 bases sitting between them. The germline V gene has CDR1 MNHNY and CDR2 SVGAGI (reference sequence). The length of the CDR3 is 14 residues. CDR3 in amino acids: CASSLTSGANVLTF. In DNA form, the CDR3 reads TGTGCCAGCAGTCTTACCTCTGGGGCCAACGTCCTGACTTTC.

The chain recombines TRBV7-9 with TRBJ2-7; 10 bases fit TRBD2. The CDR3 spans 15 residues. J gave up 4 bases and V 4 bases, and 7 bases lay outside the gene matches. CDR1 SEHNR and CDR2 FQNEAQ come from the germline V gene (reference sequence). The CDR3 nucleotides read TGTGCCAGCAGCTCGACTAGCGGGTGGGGTTACGAGCAGTACTTC. Translation gives CASSSTSGWGYEQYF.

The J gene is TRBJ1-1, the V gene TRBV28; D is uncertain. The CDR3 runs to 16 residues. The V and J ends lost 5 bases and 5 bases respectively, with 21 bases between them. CDR1 is MDHEN and CDR2 is SYDVKM in the germline V gene. CDR3 coding DNA: TGTGCCAGCAGTCCCCCTGTGTGGCAGAGGTATACTGAAGCTTTCTTT. This translates into CASSPPVWQRYTEAFF.

V gene TRBV5-1 combines with J gene TRBJ2-3; tentative D call: TRBD1 (5 bases). Trimming took off 3 bases at V and 1 base at J, with 12 bases between the two ends. The CDR3 covers 15 residues. CDR1 is SGHRS and CDR2 is YFSETQ in the germline V gene. The CDR3 DNA reads as TGCGCCAGCAGCTCCTTGCAGGGCCGCACAGATACGCAGTATTTT. This sequence encodes CASSSLQGRTDTQYF. Combining the CDR3 with reference TRBV5-1 and TRBJ2-3 gives the whole variable domain KAGVTQTPRYLIKTRGQQVTLSCSPISGHRSVSWYQQTPGQGLQFLFEYFSETQRNKGNFPGRFSGRQFSNSRSEMNVSTLELGDSALYLCASSSLQGRTDTQYFGPGTRLTVL.

The chain is built from TRBV6-5 and TRBJ2-3, with 7 bases fitting TRBD2. Germline V gene lookup returns CDR1 MNHEY and CDR2 SVGAGI. The J segment lost 4 bases and the V segment lost 4 bases, leaving 11 bases of the junction unmatched. The CDR3 sequence is 16 residues long. The CDR3 sequence is CASSSFWGRAADTQYF. CDR3 bases: TGTGCCAGCAGTTCCTTCTGGGGGAGGGCGGCAGATACGCAGTATTTT.

This clone is a singleton in its sample. V usage is TRBV6-5 and J usage is TRBJ2-7; TRBD2 agrees at 10 bases. The germline V gene encodes CDR1 MNHEY and CDR2 SVGAGI. CDR3 length equals 15 residues. The V gene end was trimmed by 0 bases and the J gene end by 6 bases; junction bases not matched to a gene: 5. The CDR3 protein is CASSYSASGSTEQYF. The CDR3 DNA is TGTGCCAGCAGTTACTCGGCTAGCGGGAGTACCGAGCAGTACTTC.

The chain couples TRBV19 to TRBJ1-2; D is ambiguous. The V gene lost 5 bases and the J gene lost 3 bases, with 13 bases spanning the gap. CDR3 length: 14 residues. Looked up from germline, CDR1 is LNHDA and CDR2 is SQIVND (reference sequence). The CDR3 DNA follows: TGTGCCAGTAGTCTTCAAGGGCAAGACTATGGCTACACCTTC. This codes for CASSLQGQDYGYTF.

The chain carries TRBV19 and TRBJ2-2; 8 nucleotides agree with TRBD1. CDR1 and CDR2 from the germline V gene are LNHDA and SQIVND (reference sequence). J gave up 4 bases and V 6 bases, and 4 bases lay outside the gene matches. The CDR3 covers 14 residues. CDR3 in amino acids: CASRDRAATGELFF. The CDR3 DNA reads as TGTGCCAGTAGGGACAGGGCGGCCACCGGGGAGCTGTTTTTT.

The rearrangement joins TRBV14 to TRBJ1-3; no firm D call. Trimming took 5 bases from V and 4 from J, leaving 3 bases between them. The germline gives CDR1 SGHDN, CDR2 FVKESK. This CDR3 region has 11 residues. The CDR3 nucleotides are TGTGCCAGCAGCAAGGGAAACACCATATATTTT. This translates into CASSKGNTIYF.

This sequence joins TRBV5-1 and TRBJ1-3, with 12 bases aligning to TRBD1. Germline V lookup: CDR1 SGHRS, CDR2 YFSETQ. The CDR3 is 17 amino acids. V shed 4 bases, J shed 8 bases, and the junction held 13 bases outside the gene matches. CDR3 loop: CASSVSPGTGGADTIYF. CDR3 DNA: TGCGCCAGCAGCGTTTCGCCTGGGACAGGGGGCGCAGACACCATATATTTT. The variable domain in full, with the rest retrieved from reference TRBV5-1 and TRBJ1-3, is KAGVTQTPRYLIKTRGQQVTLSCSPISGHRSVSWYQQTPGQGLQFLFEYFSETQRNKGNFPGRFSGRQFSNSRSEMNVSTLELGDSALYLCASSVSPGTGGADTIYFGEGSWLTVV.

The chain uses TRBV28 and TRBJ1-2; tentative D call: TRBD1 (5 bases). This CDR3 is built from 13 residues. V was trimmed by 6 bases and J by 7 bases, leaving 15 bases between them. CDR1 is MDHEN, CDR2 SYDVKM, per germline. The CDR3 loop is CASRRAGVGGYTF. The CDR3 bases are TGTGCCAGCAGGCGCGCGGGGGTAGGTGGCTACACCTTC.

This clone has a handful of counts. This rearrangement joins TRBV19 to TRBJ2-1, with a weak D call TRBD2 (6 bases). Germline loops: CDR1 LNHDA, CDR2 SQIVND (reference sequence). The CDR3 is 16 residues long. Trimming stripped 3 bases from V and 1 base from J, with 13 bases between. This CDR3 reads CASSIGGVRSYNEQFF. CDR3 coding DNA: TGTGCCAGTAGTATCGGCGGGGTCAGGTCCTACAATGAGCAGTTCTTC.

The V gene is TRBV5-1, the J gene TRBJ2-2, with TRBD2 identical over 9 bases. Germline CDR1 reads SGHRS; CDR2 reads YFSETQ. The CDR3 totals 16 residues. The ends lost 0 bases at V and 2 bases at J; junction bases unmatched: 2. In DNA, the CDR3 is TGCGCCAGCAGCTTGGGCGGGAGGGCCAACACCGGGGAGCTGTTTTTT. It is translated as CASSLGGRANTGELFF.